Each of the 27 T cell receptor beta chains below was sequenced from the same sample in a study of beta chain features in type 1 diabetes. Sequenced material consisted of expressed TCRB transcripts (all of the isolated RNA was reverse transcribed). Only in-frame clones appear in the TCRdb table, and some are missing; sequencing was by immunoSEQ multiplex PCR. This sample has approximately 200,000 clones, with about 9.3% found just once. The sample consisted of naive CD4+ T cells from blood. These receptors came from a young woman in good health.

This clone came up many times. This chain links TRBV4-2 with TRBJ2-1; D gene unclear. V was trimmed by 5 bases and J by 5 bases, leaving 19 bases between them. CDR1 and CDR2 from the germline V gene are LGHNA and YNFKEQ. The CDR3 runs 16 residues. CDR3 in amino acids: CASSSLHVNAHNEQFF. The CDR3 nucleotides are TGTGCCAGCAGCTCACTTCATGTGAATGCCCACAATGAGCAGTTCTTC.

The chain carries TRBV30 and TRBJ1-1; no firm D call. From germline, CDR1 is GTSNPN and CDR2 SVGIG (reference sequence). V was pared by 0 bases and J by 10 bases, with 12 bases between. The CDR3 is 12 residues long. CDR3 DNA: TGTGCCTGGAGTGTAAAGGGTGGGAGAGCTTTCTTT. Its translation is CAWSVKGGRAFF.

This clone has only a few counts. The CDR3 bases are TGTGCCAGCAGCTTATCGGAGGGACCCGGGGAGCTGTTTTTT. Its protein is CASSLSEGPGELFF. The gene calls are TRBV11-2 and TRBJ2-2; D possibly corresponds to TRBD2 (6 bases). Germline V gene sequence: CDR1 SGHAT, CDR2 FQNNGV. V was cut by 2 bases and J by 6 bases, with 10 bases left in between. This CDR3 region has 14 residues.

There are a few counts of this clone. The chain links TRBV30 to TRBJ1-2; D uncertain. V gave up 1 base and J gave up 1 base, with 7 bases separating them. Looked up from germline, CDR1 is GTSNPN and CDR2 is SVGIG (reference sequence). This CDR3 has 13 amino acids. The CDR3 spells CAWSGSRNYGYTF. The CDR3 DNA is TGTGCCTGGAGTGGAAGCCGTAACTATGGCTACACCTTC.

This clone was seen only a few times. The DNA for the CDR3 is TGTGCCAGCAGCGGACAGGGTGGCGGCGGGGAGCTGTTTTTT. This encodes CASSGQGGGGELFF. The gene calls are TRBV6-1 and TRBJ2-2; TRBD1 matches at 8 bases. With 6 bases clipped from V and 7 bases from J, the junction kept 7 bases outside the gene matches. There are 14 residues in the CDR3. Germline V CDR1 and CDR2: MNHNS, SASEGT.

This clone turned up a few times. V is TRBV27 and J is TRBJ2-1, with D unresolved. CDR3 length: 11 amino acids. Trimming stripped 2 bases from V and 14 bases from J, with 10 bases between. Germline V gene data show CDR1 as MNHEY and CDR2 as SMNVEV (reference sequence). The CDR3 coding sequence is TGTGCCAGCAGTTTAGGGCCCCACAAGTTCTTC. Translation: CASSLGPHKFF.

This clone was seen more than once but under ten times. The rearrangement joins TRBV10-3 to TRBJ2-7; D might be TRBD2 (5 bases). With 2 bases removed from V and 0 bases from J, the gap between germline ends came to 14 bases. The CDR3 sequence is 16 residues long. In germline, CDR1 is ENHRY, CDR2 SYGVKD. The CDR3, as DNA: TGTGCCATCAGTGAGGCATTCTCTGGACTCTCCTACGAGCAGTACTTC. Translating gives CAISEAFSGLSYEQYF.

The chain links TRBV27 to TRBJ2-7, with TRBD1 identical over 8 bases. CDR1 and CDR2 from the germline V gene are MNHEY and SMNVEV (reference sequence). The junction had 9 bases not matched to a gene; V was cut back by 4 bases and J by 4 bases. The CDR3 length is 15 residues. CDR3: CASSSQLRGLYEQYF. The CDR3 DNA follows: TGTGCCAGCAGTTCCCAACTCAGGGGGCTATACGAGCAGTACTTC.

This clone showed up just a few times. The V call is TRBV4-1, the J call TRBJ2-1; tentative D call: TRBD2 (6 bases). Germline V CDR1 and CDR2: MGHRA, YSYEKL. This CDR3 is 16 amino acids long. V shed 3 bases and J shed 3 bases, with 15 bases lying between them. The CDR3 sequence is CASSQDPSVFYNEQFF. CDR3 coding DNA: TGCGCCAGCAGCCAGGACCCTAGCGTCTTCTACAATGAGCAGTTCTTC.

The J gene is TRBJ1-2, the V gene TRBV30, with 12 bases fitting TRBD1. Looked up from germline, CDR1 is GTSNPN and CDR2 is SVGIG (reference sequence). Germline trimming cut 1 base from V and 7 bases from J; bases unmatched to any gene: 4. This CDR3 contains 14 residues. The CDR3 DNA is TGTGCCTGGAGTGCCCGGGACAGGGGGCCTGGCTACACCTTC. Protein product: CAWSARDRGPGYTF. Together with reference TRBV30 and TRBJ1-2, the CDR3 gives the full variable domain: SQTIHQWPATLVQPVGSPLSLECTVEGTSNPNLYWYRQAAGRGLQLLFYSVGIGQISSEVPQNLSASRPQDRQFILSSKKLLLSDSGFYLCAWSARDRGPGYTFGSGTRLTVV.

The rearrangement uses TRBV9 and TRBJ2-3; TRBD1 agrees at 8 bases. The CDR3 sequence is 18 residues long. With 4 bases clipped from V and 0 bases from J, the junction kept 13 bases outside the gene matches. Looked up from germline, CDR1 is SGDLS and CDR2 is YYNGEE. CDR3 sequence reads: CASSWNRGNAPSTDTQYF. In DNA, the CDR3 is TGTGCCAGCAGCTGGAACAGGGGGAACGCTCCTAGCACAGATACGCAGTATTTT.

A few counts support this clone. The rearrangement links TRBV19 to TRBJ1-5; no firm D call. This CDR3 contains 13 residues. CDR1 is LNHDA and CDR2 is SQIVND in the germline V gene (reference sequence). V lost 3 bases and J 6 bases, leaving 9 bases between the germline ends. The CDR3 DNA sequence: TGTGCCAGTAGTATTAACTCGCCTCAGCCCCAGCATTTT. Translated: CASSINSPQPQHF.

The genes are TRBV27 and TRBJ1-2; D possibly corresponds to TRBD1 (5 bases). Trimming removed 4 bases at V and 1 base at J, with 13 bases between. Per germline, CDR1 MNHEY and CDR2 SMNVEV (reference sequence). This CDR3 region has 15 residues. CDR3 in DNA: TGTGCCAGCAGTTCCCTAGGGGTTGGTAACTATGGCTACACCTTC. The encoded protein is CASSSLGVGNYGYTF.

The DNA of the CDR3 is TGTGCCACTCAAGGGGACAGAGACTCCTACGAGCAGTACTTC. It yields the protein CATQGDRDSYEQYF. The chain couples TRBV2 to TRBJ2-7; 7 bases are a match to TRBD1. CDR1 is SNHLY, CDR2 FYNNEI, per germline. V shed 10 bases, J shed 0 bases, and the junction held 9 bases outside the gene matches. The CDR3 runs to 14 residues. Using reference TRBV2 and TRBJ2-7 for the parts outside the CDR3, the full variable domain is EPEVTQTPSHQVTQMGQEVILRCVPISNHLYFYWYRQILGQKVEFLVSFYNNEISEKSEIFDDQFSVERPDGSNFTLKIRSTKLEDSAMYFCATQGDRDSYEQYFGPGTRLTVT.

This clone was recorded only once. The chain recombines TRBV21-1 with TRBJ1-1; the table's D gene call, TRBD1, was not cross checked with the DNA. TRBV21-1 is recorded as a pseudogene. This CDR3 spans 15 amino acids. CDR3 coding DNA: TGTGCCAGCAGCAAAGTCAGGGCAGAGAACACTGAAGCTTTCTTT. Translation gives CASSKVRAENTEAFF.

The chain has TRBV4-2 and TRBJ1-6; 7 bases match TRBD1. The junction had 10 bases not matched to a gene; V was cut back by 5 bases and J by 9 bases. The CDR3 is 15 amino acids. From germline, CDR1 is LGHNA and CDR2 YNFKEQ. CDR3 sequence: CASSLGQPVGSPLHF. CDR3 in DNA: TGTGCCAGCAGCTTGGGACAGCCCGTTGGTTCACCCCTCCACTTT.

There are a few counts of this clone. The rearrangement joins TRBV6-5 to TRBJ1-6, with 8 bases lining up with TRBD1. The CDR3 spans 15 residues. J lost 8 bases, V lost 1 base, and 4 bases had no gene match. Germline V lookup: CDR1 MNHEY, CDR2 SVGAGI. As DNA, the CDR3 is TGTGCCAGCAGTTACTGGGGACAGGAGTATTCACCCCTCCACTTT. Translated: CASSYWGQEYSPLHF.

The sample holds a few counts of this clone. This sequence joins TRBV5-1 and TRBJ1-1, with a weak D call TRBD1 (6 bases). Trimming removed 0 bases at V and 0 bases at J, with 12 bases between. CDR1 is SGHRS, CDR2 YFSETQ, per germline. The CDR3 is 16 amino acids. DNA of the CDR3: TGCGCCAGCAGCTTGGAAGGGCAGGGGATGAACACTGAAGCTTTCTTT. This encodes CASSLEGQGMNTEAFF. The entire variable domain, with the rest obtained from reference TRBV5-1 and TRBJ1-1, is as follows: KAGVTQTPRYLIKTRGQQVTLSCSPISGHRSVSWYQQTPGQGLQFLFEYFSETQRNKGNFPGRFSGRQFSNSRSEMNVSTLELGDSALYLCASSLEGQGMNTEAFFGQGTRLTVV.

The gene calls are TRBV19 and TRBJ1-1; weak D call: TRBD1 (6 bases). V dropped 4 bases and J dropped 3 bases, with 9 bases sitting between them. The CDR3 is made up of 13 amino acids. CDR1 LNHDA and CDR2 SQIVND come from the germline V gene (reference sequence). CDR3 sequence reads: CASSTRQDTEAFF. The CDR3 DNA follows: TGTGCCAGTAGTACAAGACAGGACACTGAAGCTTTCTTT.

The chain recombines TRBV2 with TRBJ1-2; D may be TRBD1 (5 bases). The CDR3 is 14 amino acids. Trimming took 7 bases from V and 6 from J, leaving 18 bases between them. Looked up from germline, CDR1 is SNHLY and CDR2 is FYNNEI. The CDR3 sequence is CASNQGGAVDGYTF. Written as DNA, the CDR3 is TGTGCCAGCAACCAGGGAGGGGCTGTCGATGGCTACACCTTC.

CDR3 DNA sequence: TGTGCCAGCAGCTCGAGGACAGGGTTGAAGTTCTTC. Protein: CASSSRTGLKFF. The genes are TRBV11-2 and TRBJ2-1, with 8 bases that match TRBD1. V was clipped by 4 bases and J by 14 bases; unmatched bases: 7. CDR1 SGHAT and CDR2 FQNNGV come from the germline V gene. The CDR3 is 12 residues long.

The rearrangement uses TRBV11-2 and TRBJ1-2; 8 positions agree with TRBD1. The CDR3 length is 16 residues. Germline CDR1 SGHAT, CDR2 FQNNGV. The V and J ends lost 0 bases and 8 bases, in that order; junction bases with no gene match: 11. The CDR3 loop reads CASSLDIRTGSGGYTF. In nucleotides, the CDR3 is TGTGCCAGCAGCTTAGATATCAGGACAGGGAGTGGGGGCTACACCTTC.

The chain joins TRBV5-5 to TRBJ1-1; possibly TRBD1 for D (6 bases). This CDR3 region has 13 residues. Germline V CDR1 and CDR2: SGHKS, YYEKEE (reference sequence). V was trimmed by 10 bases and J by 1 base, leaving 14 bases between them. CDR3 sequence reads: CAGKRQANTEAFF. CDR3 nucleotides: TGTGCCGGCAAAAGACAGGCGAACACTGAAGCTTTCTTT.

This clone has a count of ten or more. The chain couples TRBV13 to TRBJ2-6, with 7 bases fitting TRBD1. CDR3 length: 17 residues. J was trimmed by 4 bases and V by 0 bases; bases with no gene match: 6. Germline V gene lookup returns CDR1 PRHDT and CDR2 FYEKMQ (reference sequence). The DNA for the CDR3 is TGTGCCAGCAGCTTAGGGACAGGGATCCGCGGGGCCAACGTCCTGACTTTC. Amino acid sequence: CASSLGTGIRGANVLTF.

V is TRBV19 and J is TRBJ1-5, with D perhaps matching TRBD1 (5 bases). CDR1 and CDR2 (germline): LNHDA, SQIVND (reference sequence). CDR3 length: 15 residues. V lost 4 bases, J lost 2 bases, and 12 bases lay in between. The CDR3 sequence is CASSTAGRGNQPQHF. Written as DNA, the CDR3 is TGTGCCAGTAGTACTGCAGGGAGGGGCAATCAGCCCCAGCATTTT.

This clone has more than one count but fewer than ten. The chain carries TRBV4-1 and TRBJ2-2; 9 nucleotides agree with TRBD1. Germline V gene data show CDR1 as MGHRA and CDR2 as YSYEKL. Unmatched junction bases numbered 17, after V lost 3 bases and J lost 6 bases. CDR3 length: 19 amino acids. This CDR3 reads CASSHPQRRDRVRAGELFF. The DNA for the CDR3 is TGCGCCAGCAGCCACCCCCAAAGGCGGGACAGGGTGAGGGCCGGGGAGCTGTTTTTT.

This chain links TRBV6-5 with TRBJ1-2; D gene uncertain. The CDR3 runs 14 residues. Germline V gives CDR1 MNHEY, CDR2 SVGAGI. The V gene lost 2 bases and the J gene lost 7 bases, with 14 bases spanning the gap. For the CDR3, the DNA is TGTGCCAGCAGTTACCTTTCGGGAACCGGTGGCTACACCTTC. It yields the protein CASSYLSGTGGYTF.